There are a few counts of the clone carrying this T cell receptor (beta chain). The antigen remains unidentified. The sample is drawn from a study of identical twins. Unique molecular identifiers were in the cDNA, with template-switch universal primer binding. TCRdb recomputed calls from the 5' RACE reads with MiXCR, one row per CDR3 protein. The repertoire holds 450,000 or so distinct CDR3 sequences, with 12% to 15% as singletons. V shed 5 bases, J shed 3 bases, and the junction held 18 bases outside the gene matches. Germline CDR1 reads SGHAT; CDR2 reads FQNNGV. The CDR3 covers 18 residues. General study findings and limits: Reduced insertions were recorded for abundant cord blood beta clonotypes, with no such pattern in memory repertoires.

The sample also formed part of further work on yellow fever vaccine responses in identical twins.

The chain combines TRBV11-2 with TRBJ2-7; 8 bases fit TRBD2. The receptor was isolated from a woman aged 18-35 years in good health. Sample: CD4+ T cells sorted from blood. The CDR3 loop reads CASSPRGWGLGELYEQYF. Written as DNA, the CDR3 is TGTGCCAGCAGCCCCCGGGGTTGGGGACTAGGGGAACTCTACGAGCAGTACTTC.